Presented here are 8 T cell receptor beta chains from one specimen sequenced in a study of shared clonotypes between healthy human individuals. Repertoires were generated with immunoSEQ multiplex PCR, while TCRdb's copy carries only in-frame clones and drops some. Of about 1.1 million clones in the sample, 70% to 85% were seen once. The sequenced material came from memory CD4+ T cells from PBMCs. Specified subset: CD45RA-negative fraction. These receptors all come from a man aged 18 to 29 in good health. Some clones in this sample may be carry-over from other donors' samples.

Concerning this clone itself: Different DNA sequences within this sample yield the same CDR3. V gene TRBV7-9 combines with J gene TRBJ1-1, with D unresolved. This CDR3 has 15 residues. Trimming removed 5 bases at V and 1 base at J, with 14 bases between. In germline, CDR1 is SEHNR, CDR2 FQNEAQ (reference sequence). This chain's CDR3 is CASSPPSRGNTEAFF. DNA for the CDR3: TGTGCCAGCAGCCCGCCATCTCGGGGGAACACTGAAGCTTTCTTT.

This chain uses TRBV11-2 with TRBJ2-6; D remains unclear. This CDR3 has 16 amino acids. The germline V gene has CDR1 SGHAT and CDR2 FQNNGV. The V end was cut by 2 bases, the J end by 4 bases, with 12 bases between. CDR3 in amino acids: CASSLNSGLGANVLTF. In nucleotides, the CDR3 is TGTGCCAGCAGCTTAAATTCGGGTTTAGGGGCCAACGTCCTGACTTTC.

V is TRBV30 and J is TRBJ2-5; tentatively, D is TRBD2 (5 bases). The DNA end is a closer match to TRBJ2-7, so the J assignment may be wrong. The length of the CDR3 is 12 residues. Germline CDR1 reads GTSNPN; CDR2 reads SVGIG (reference sequence). The DNA of the CDR3 is TGTGCCTGGAGAGGAGGATCCTACGAGCAGTACTTC. This codes for CAWRGGSYEQYF.

The chain carries TRBV28 and TRBJ1-5; a possible D gene is TRBD1 (5 bases). Trimming removed 5 bases from V and 6 bases from J, with 26 bases in between. CDR1 is MDHEN, CDR2 SYDVKM, per germline. The CDR3 runs to 18 residues. CDR3 sequence: CASSPSQGTGKTIQPQHF. Here the CDR3 DNA reads TGTGCCAGCAGTCCATCCCAAGGGACCGGCAAGACCATTCAGCCCCAGCATTTT.

The chain recombines TRBV30 with TRBJ2-2; TRBD1 agrees at 9 bases. The CDR3 runs 13 residues. The V and J ends lost 8 bases and 1 base, in that order; junction bases with no gene match: 2. Germline CDR1 reads GTSNPN; CDR2 reads SVGIG (reference sequence). Here the CDR3 DNA reads TGTGCCGGGGGACAGGGGAACACCGGGGAGCTGTTTTTT. It is translated as CAGGQGNTGELFF.

The V call is TRBV7-8, the J call TRBJ1-5, with no clear D. From germline, CDR1 is SGHVS and CDR2 FQNEAQ. Trimming cost V 0 bases and J 7 bases, with 4 bases left between them. The CDR3 contains 12 residues. The CDR3 DNA follows: TGTGCCAGCAGCTTAGCCAGCCAGCCCCAGCATTTT. Its protein product is CASSLASQPQHF.

This clone has just a few counts. J is TRBJ2-2 and V is TRBV7-9; maybe TRBD1 (6 bases). Germline loops: CDR1 SEHNR, CDR2 FQNEAQ (reference sequence). There are 14 residues in the CDR3. With 3 bases removed from V and 3 bases from J, the gap between germline ends came to 8 bases. The CDR3 coding sequence is TGTGCCAGCAGCTTGAACAGGGACACCGGGGAGCTGTTTTTT. It yields the protein CASSLNRDTGELFF.

This clone was recorded a few times. The J gene is TRBJ2-5, the V gene TRBV28; the match to TRBD1 covers 9 bases. V dropped 6 bases and J dropped 5; count of bases not matched to a gene: 4. The CDR3 has 13 amino acids. Germline CDR1 is MDHEN and CDR2 is SYDVKM. The DNA of the CDR3 is TGTGCCAGCAGATTGGGACAGGGCGAGACCCAGTACTTC. Translation gives CASRLGQGETQYF.